These 21 T cell receptor beta chains were sequenced from one sample in a study of shared clonotypes between healthy human individuals. Libraries were prepared by immunoSEQ multiplex PCR; TCRdb keeps only in-frame clonotypes and omits some of them. The sample has 2 million to 2.5 million clones; 95% are singletons. Sequenced sample: naive CD4+ T cells sorted from blood. Subset here: CD45RA+ positively selected. The receptors come from a man between 18 and 29 years old in good health.

The J gene is TRBJ2-4, the V gene TRBV30; 9 bases map to TRBD2. The CDR3 contains 15 residues. Germline V gene sequence: CDR1 GTSNPN, CDR2 SVGIG (reference sequence). V lost 4 bases, J lost 0 bases, and 4 bases stayed unmatched. The CDR3 region has the DNA TGTGCCTGGACTAGCGGGACATTAGCCAAAAACATTCAGTACTTC. Translating it yields CAWTSGTLAKNIQYF.

J is TRBJ2-5 and V is TRBV6-6, with D tentatively TRBD2 (5 bases). The CDR3 has 12 amino acids. CDR1 and CDR2 from the germline V gene are MNHNY and SVGAGI (reference sequence). Trimming left V 6 bases short and J 5 bases short, with 10 bases between. CDR3 loop: CASSEGEETQYF. CDR3 DNA sequence: TGTGCCAGCAGCGAGGGAGAGGAGACCCAGTACTTC.

J is TRBJ2-5 and V is TRBV30; possible D gene TRBD2, 6 bases. The germline V gene has CDR1 GTSNPN and CDR2 SVGIG (reference sequence). Trimming removed 2 bases at V and 5 bases at J, with 21 bases between. The CDR3 is 16 amino acids. The CDR3 region is CAWSSKGLWIRETQYF. Written as DNA, the CDR3 is TGTGCCTGGAGTAGTAAGGGACTCTGGATAAGGGAGACCCAGTACTTC.

J is TRBJ1-4 and V is TRBV30; 10 bases map to TRBD1. Unmatched junction bases numbered 4, after V lost 1 base and J lost 8 bases. Germline V gives CDR1 GTSNPN, CDR2 SVGIG (reference sequence). The CDR3 has 14 amino acids. CDR3 amino acids: CAWSGGQGLEKLFF. For the CDR3, the DNA is TGTGCCTGGAGTGGGGGACAGGGGCTGGAAAAACTGTTTTTT.

This clone came up once. The rearrangement joins TRBV6-5 to TRBJ1-6, with a possible D match to TRBD1 (5 bases). Germline CDR1 MNHEY, CDR2 SVGAGI. This CDR3 is 13 amino acids long. Trimming stripped 6 bases from V and 4 bases from J, with 7 bases between. The CDR3 spells CASSREYNSPLHF. The CDR3 DNA reads TGTGCCAGCAGCAGGGAGTATAATTCACCCCTCCACTTT.

This chain joins TRBV5-4 and TRBJ2-2; D gene uncertain. V lost 0 bases and J lost 6, with 12 bases in between. Germline CDR1 reads SGHNT; CDR2 reads YYREEE (reference sequence). The CDR3 contains 15 residues. This CDR3 is CASSLEARFPGELFF. Here the CDR3 DNA reads TGTGCCAGCAGCTTGGAGGCTAGATTCCCCGGGGAGCTGTTTTTT.

This sequence joins TRBV29-1 and TRBJ1-1, with D hard to call. This CDR3 is 15 amino acids long. In germline, CDR1 is SQVTM, CDR2 ANQGSEA. V shed 2 bases and J shed 3 bases, with 16 bases lying between them. CDR3: CSVENGVRMHTEAFF. CDR3 nucleotide sequence: TGCAGCGTTGAAAACGGGGTCAGAATGCACACTGAAGCTTTCTTT.

The CDR3 loop reads CSVVPFWGADYGYTF. DNA of the CDR3: TGCAGCGTGGTCCCGTTCTGGGGGGCAGACTATGGCTACACCTTC. The chain is built from TRBV29-1 and TRBJ1-2; D possibly corresponds to TRBD1 (6 bases). Germline loops: CDR1 SQVTM, CDR2 ANQGSEA. There are 15 residues in the CDR3. The ends were cut back, 6 bases at V and 3 bases at J, with 20 bases in the middle.

This clone has just one count. The gene calls are TRBV5-4 and TRBJ1-4, with 7 bases aligning to TRBD1. Trimming took 3 bases from V and 7 from J; bases not matched to a gene: 6. The CDR3 totals 14 residues. Germline V gene sequence: CDR1 SGHNT, CDR2 YYREEE (reference sequence). DNA for the CDR3: TGTGCCAGCAGCTCACAGGGGAAAAGTGAAAAACTGTTTTTT. This encodes CASSSQGKSEKLFF.

This clone was detected once. This chain joins TRBV18 and TRBJ2-2; 13 bases align to TRBD2. The CDR3 has 17 amino acids. Germline V CDR1 and CDR2: KGHSH, LQKENI. V lost 2 bases to trimming and J lost 4 bases; unmatched junction nucleotides: 4. CDR3 in amino acids: CASSPVRTSGSTGELFF. DNA of the CDR3: TGTGCCAGCTCACCAGTGAGGACTAGCGGGAGCACCGGGGAGCTGTTTTTT. The variable domain in full, with the rest retrieved from reference TRBV18 and TRBJ2-2, is NAGVMQNPRHLVRRRGQEARLRCSPMKGHSHVYWYRQLPEEGLKFMVYLQKENIIDESGMPKERFSAEFPKEGPSILRIQQVVRGDSAAYFCASSPVRTSGSTGELFFGEGSRLTVL.

The rearrangement links TRBV10-3 to TRBJ2-2; TRBD1 matches 9 bases. The V gene's germline CDR1 is ENHRY and CDR2 SYGVKD. The V gene end was trimmed by 6 bases and the J gene end by 3 bases; junction bases not matched to a gene: 5. The CDR3 totals 15 residues. CDR3 sequence (DNA): TGTGCCATCAGCCTACAGGGGGCCGACACCGGGGAGCTGTTTTTT. It translates to CAISLQGADTGELFF.

V gene TRBV10-3 combines with J gene TRBJ2-5; D remains ambiguous. From germline, CDR1 is ENHRY and CDR2 SYGVKD. The CDR3 totals 13 residues. V was pared by 3 bases and J by 5 bases, with 10 bases between. CDR3 DNA sequence: TGTGCCATCAGTGATTTCCTGTCCGAGACCCAGTACTTC. Its translation is CAISDFLSETQYF.

A single count supports this clone. CDR3 amino acids: CSVGQLAIGSSGNTIYF. The CDR3 DNA reads TGCAGCGTTGGACAGCTCGCGATCGGTAGCTCTGGAAACACCATATATTTT. The chain combines TRBV29-1 with TRBJ1-3, with D perhaps matching TRBD1 (5 bases). Germline V gene data show CDR1 as SQVTM and CDR2 as ANQGSEA. The CDR3 extends over 17 amino acids. Trimming cost V 4 bases and J 0 bases, with 19 bases left between them.

The chain employs TRBV18 and TRBJ1-1, with D tentatively TRBD1 (5 bases). This CDR3 region has 12 residues. From germline, CDR1 is KGHSH and CDR2 LQKENI. Trimming removed 3 bases from V and 11 bases from J, with 13 bases in between. For the CDR3, the DNA is TGTGCCAGCTCACCTATAACAGGTATGGCTTTCTTT. Translation gives CASSPITGMAFF.

Only one count was recorded for this clone. The chain recombines TRBV28 with TRBJ1-5; D gene uncertain. Germline values: CDR1 MDHEN, CDR2 SYDVKM. The CDR3 has 16 amino acids. V was pared by 5 bases and J by 8 bases, with 22 bases between. The CDR3 coding sequence is TGTGCCAGCAGTCTTTTCCCCGACCCGTTGGGTGAGCCCCAGCATTTT. It specifies CASSLFPDPLGEPQHF.

This chain uses TRBV18 with TRBJ1-4, with a tentative D call TRBD1 (6 bases). This CDR3 has 16 amino acids. V lost 3 bases, J lost 4 bases, and 15 bases lay in between. Germline lookup yields CDR1 KGHSH and CDR2 LQKENI. CDR3 sequence (DNA): TGTGCCAGCTCACCCGGACAGCTTCGGAGTAATGAAAAACTGTTTTTT. Translating gives CASSPGQLRSNEKLFF.

The chain has TRBV5-1 and TRBJ2-5; 7 bases align to TRBD2. The ends lost 0 bases at V and 4 bases at J; junction bases unmatched: 12. The germline V gene encodes CDR1 SGHRS and CDR2 YFSETQ. The CDR3 totals 17 residues. The CDR3 loop reads CASSLALIAGRGETQYF. CDR3 bases: TGCGCCAGCAGCTTGGCCTTAATAGCGGGTCGCGGAGAGACCCAGTACTTC.

This clone was counted a single time. The V call is TRBV7-2, the J call TRBJ2-5; TRBD2 might be the D (6 bases). V lost 2 bases, J lost 4 bases, and 14 bases lay in between. The CDR3 has 15 amino acids. Per germline, CDR1 SGHTA and CDR2 FQGNSA. This CDR3 is CASSLRRQGLETQYF. The CDR3 DNA sequence: TGTGCCAGCAGCTTACGAAGGCAGGGACTAGAGACCCAGTACTTC. The entire variable domain, with the rest obtained from reference TRBV7-2 and TRBJ2-5, is as follows: GAGVSQSPSNKVTEKGKDVELRCDPISGHTALYWYRQSLGQGLEFLIYFQGNSAPDKSGLPSDRFSAERTGGSVSTLTIQRTQQEDSAVYLCASSLRRQGLETQYFGPGTRLLVL.

The V and J genes are TRBV7-9 and TRBJ1-1, with D hard to call. V shed 7 bases and J shed 1 base, with 13 bases lying between them. This CDR3 is built from 14 residues. The germline V gene has CDR1 SEHNR and CDR2 FQNEAQ (reference sequence). CDR3 bases: TGTGCCAGCACCTTGGGCACAGCGAACACTGAAGCTTTCTTT. This translates into CASTLGTANTEAFF. The variable domain in full, with the rest retrieved from reference TRBV7-9 and TRBJ1-1, is DTGVSQNPRHKITKRGQNVTFRCDPISEHNRLYWYRQTLGQGPEFLTYFQNEAQLEKSRLLSDRFSAERPKGSFSTLEIQRTEQGDSAMYLCASTLGTANTEAFFGQGTRLTVV.

For this clone: The same CDR3 is also encoded by other DNA sequences in this sample. The chain carries TRBV30 and TRBJ2-7; D may be TRBD2 (6 bases). From germline, CDR1 is GTSNPN and CDR2 SVGIG (reference sequence). The V end lost 0 bases, the J end lost 7 bases, and 10 bases lay between the germline ends. The CDR3 length is 12 residues. As DNA, the CDR3 is TGTGCCTGGAGTGTCCCTGGGGGGGAGCAGTACTTC. Its protein product is CAWSVPGGEQYF.

The chain links TRBV9 to TRBJ1-2; 7 nucleotides line up with TRBD1. Trimming took 3 bases from V and 2 from J; bases not matched to a gene: 10. Germline-derived CDR1 and CDR2 are SGDLS and YYNGEE. CDR3 length: 16 residues. The CDR3 reads CASSAIDRAKNYGYTF. CDR3 nucleotides: TGTGCCAGCAGCGCAATCGACAGGGCGAAGAACTATGGCTACACCTTC.